This TCR beta chain emerged from a study of cytomegalovirus exposure and HLA in healthy donors (dated by TCRdb to the late 2010s). Describing the broader study: An earlier analysis of about 530 of the donors reported around 280 Gb of sequence data and 100 million to 120 million unique TCR beta sequences obtained from around 190 million T cells. The later analysis used no new phenotypic data to find candidate immune exposures, relying instead on TCR beta sequences and their occurrence across donors. High-throughput TCR immunosequencing, statistical association of individual TCRs with disease status, and machine learning were combined to predict cytomegalovirus infection status. To study patterns of TCR occurrence, a later analysis re-analyzed previously published TCR beta repertoires from several hundred donors and added high-resolution HLA genotyping. Around 300 gigabases of sequencing data and roughly 90 million unique TCR sequences were included in an early release covering about 620 HLA-typed donors. An earlier analysis of several hundred of the donors applied high-throughput TCR beta sequencing to assess whether each TCR beta V gene segment acted as functional or pseudogenic. Every repertoire in the discovery cohort had been generated on one and the same sequencing platform. The number of donors typed differed by locus, with about 629-640 for A, B, C, DRB1 and DQB1, more than 500 for DQA1, 606 for DPA1, and roughly 450 for DPB1. A later genetic analysis used genome-wide SNP genotypes for about 65% of the 666 donors, treating that subset as a discovery cohort. Several DR-DQ haplotypes were handled as single units for association and clustering because linkage in the cohort was strong. Class I and class II HLA loci were covered by the typing at four-digit resolution. Among the roughly 370 genotyped donors, approximately 77% belonged to the genetic ancestry cluster associated with self-reported Caucasian donors. A separate validation cohort of more than 100 different subjects was used in addition to the 666-subject first cohort. Using immunosequencing, the study profiled T cell repertoires from fewer than 700 subjects and related those repertoires to cytomegalovirus serostatus. Donor age, sex, ethnicity and CMV serostatus were compiled alongside the repertoire data. Across some 400 genotyped donors of the cohort, an average of roughly 250,000 unique TCR beta nucleotide sequences per donor were sequenced, and roughly 17% of those sequences were non-productive. The study was designed to test whether signatures of past pathogen exposure could be identified by cataloging public T cell receptors. Findings and caveats that apply to the study as a whole: In an earlier analysis of 450 to 750 of the donors, most TCR beta V segments appeared in productive rearrangements about 90% or about 30% of the time, broadly matching IMGT annotations. Most TCR sequences were seen in very few donors, while some public TCRs were found in many individuals. CMV serostatus was the only immune exposure information available for the cohort. A further reported finding was that TCR beta sequences accurately predicted the HLA-A and HLA-B alleles for most subjects in the first cohort. A few of the identified cytomegalovirus-associated TCR beta chains were confirmed in vitro to be specific for cytomegalovirus antigens. Correlated functional status among segregating V segments might be attributable to linkage disequilibrium, but an unknown experimental factor could not be ruled out. Cytomegalovirus status was reported to be diagnosed by the classifier with high specificity and sensitivity in both the original and validation cohorts. Because HLA typing was unavailable for some donors at each locus, only the typed subset was used in association tests. The authors suggested that the approach could potentially be generalized to other disease states and immunological phenotypes. The cohort was sequenced for TCR beta chains only, and without alpha or paired-chain data the features that could be detected were limited. In a later analysis, the rate of TCR association differed among HLA loci, with DRB1 alleles having the most associated TCRs and HLA-C alleles having the fewest. According to a later genetic analysis, donors in an Asian-associated ancestry cluster had fewer N-insertions in productive TCRs than the approximately 700-donor mean. A later genetic analysis associated a missense DCLRE1C variant with V-gene and J-gene trimming of TCR beta chains, and an independent cohort replicated the association. The earlier analysis of some 540 of the donors excluded roughly 16 rarely observed V segments, including chromosome 9 orphons, because counts were too low. Compared with equally common non-associated chains, HLA-associated TCR beta chains in a later analysis were more clonally expanded and had lower generation probabilities. A total of 150 to 200 TCR beta chains were listed by the study as associated with cytomegalovirus. The presence/absence analyses assumed that sequencing depth was roughly uniform across donors, and that assumption may not be true. According to a later analysis, parvovirus B19, influenza, CMV and Epstein-Barr virus appeared linked to several top co-occurrence clusters. A later analysis found that most CMV-associated TCR beta chains appeared HLA-restricted, with HLA associations seemingly driven largely by CMV exposure. A later analysis associated some 17,000 TCR beta sequences with specific HLA alleles at a false discovery rate of 0.05. When HLA alleles, especially DR and DQ, strongly co-occurred, attributing TCR associations to individual alleles was difficult. The sequencing pipeline was judged likely to have produced a cluster of highly shared sequence variants as a technical artifact. Some IMGT-functional V segments, including TRBV6-2 and TRBV6-3, could not be distinguished by the 87-base-pair reads and were therefore excluded.

With respect to this clone: Its cognate antigen has yet to be identified. Per-base quality was not reported, and no clone a single base away is much larger than it.

The cohort comprised 710 or so healthy bone marrow donors. All cohort members were sampled while nominally healthy, although unrecorded immune exposures were likely present. The donor was CMV seronegative and belonged to the group of around 350 seronegative cohort members. Each donor provided a peripheral blood sample, and peripheral blood mononuclear cells were used for TCR beta sequencing. The Qiagen DNeasy Blood Extraction Kit was used to extract genomic DNA from the blood cell samples. The protocol used for the library was the immunoSEQ multiplex PCR assay. For the multiplex PCR, a mixture combining 60 forward primers for TCR Vbeta segments and 13 reverse primers for TCR Jbeta segments was used. The CDR3 region of rearranged TCR beta genes was amplified from genomic DNA with a multiplex PCR assay. The Illumina HiSeq System was used to sequence the amplified TCR beta libraries as 87-base-pair reads. The authors' analysis ran thus. A later analysis counted approximately 84 million unique TCR beta chains across the 550 to 750 repertoires, and some 11 million of these chains were shared by at least two donors. To remove PCR and sequencing errors, raw reads were error-corrected and collapsed into unique sequences using a nearest-neighbor algorithm that merged closely related sequences. To assign V, D and J gene segments, CDR3 sequences were aligned to IMGT reference sequences. For a sequence to be retained, at least a six-nucleotide match to both a V gene segment and a J gene segment was required. Rearrangements were called productive when the CDR3 lacked stop codons and stayed in frame with V and J; all others were non-productive. CDR3 was defined according to IMGT convention as the region running from the second conserved V-encoded cysteine to the conserved J-encoded phenylalanine. Sequences without an unambiguous match to a single V gene segment were excluded from the earlier analysis of about 640 of the donors. An earlier analysis of fewer than 750 of the donors classified V segments as functional when productive rearrangements were above 56.7% and as segregating when the standard deviation between donors was above 5%. A statistical classification framework was built to diagnose cytomegalovirus status from the catalog of TCR beta chain sequences. In a later analysis, V and J genes were assigned by comparing TCR nucleotide sequences against IMGT/GENE-DB human TR gene sequences. Using the TCRdist pipeline, a later analysis assigned CDR3 sequences along with most-parsimonious VDJ recombination scenarios. A later analysis defined each TCR beta chain by its CDR3 amino acid sequence plus V-gene family, and excluded reads lacking a unique V-gene family. As a way to deal with suspected cross-contamination and a sequencing artifact, a later analysis dropped approximately 590 nucleotide sequences that were highly shared and had low generation probability. A later analysis calculated a clonal expansion index for each public chain from normalized within-repertoire ranks of inferred template counts. In a later analysis, generation probabilities were computed with a VDJ recombination model fitted to out-of-frame rearrangements, and the resulting probabilities were checked against IGoR. Hypergeometric tests were used in a later analysis to score TCR-TCR, TCR-HLA and TCR-CMV co-occurrence, with a repertoire-size bias correction applied to the TCR pairs. In a later analysis, false discovery rates were estimated by permuting HLA or CMV assignments 20 times. In a later analysis, co-occurring TCRs were grouped using DBSCAN, and TCRdist sequence similarity was added for clustering within HLA-allele-positive subsets. For co-occurrence clustering, repertoires with fewer than 30,000 or more than 120,000 public chains were excluded, along with a handful of repertoires with anomalous nucleotide sharing. In TCRdb, the immuneACCESS table is reduced to in-frame sequences with V and J assigned. These tables do not hold every clone; where another copy was compared, an unresolved V gene accounts for under half, and the others remain unexplained. V and J calls and clone size are given by that table; D and trimming were obtained from the DNA. Recorded for this sample are 150,000 to 200,000 clones; approximately 88% of them occurred a single time. 0.2% to 0.3% of the sample is in the top ten clones.

The junction shows trimming of 4 bases on V and 6 bases on J, and the gene matches do not reach 8 bases of it. Including cysteine and phenylalanine, the CDR3 has 15 amino acids. Only the CDR3 DNA stays, 45 bases, in frame from base 1. The germline V gene encodes CDR1 SGDLS and CDR2 YYNGEE. Sequencing used PBMCs. This chain is built from TRBV9 and TRBJ2-7; a stretch of 12 junction bases matches TRBD2. The sequence was collected from a boy under 18 in good health and CMV-seronegative. CDR3 loop: CASSPRTSGVGEQYF. The sequence in DNA is TGTGCCAGCAGCCCTCGGACTAGCGGGGTAGGCGAGCAGTACTTC.